This TCR beta chain was sequenced in a study of blood T cell repertoires in COVID-19. After removal of 5 bases from V and 6 bases from J, the junction contained 6 bases not matched to a gene. Germline-derived CDR1 and CDR2 are MDHEN and SYDVKM. The CDR3 is 15 amino acids. Study processing details: Amplification from reference gene primers served as the basis for estimated nucleated cell counts. This table comes from immunoSEQ multiplex PCR, and its TCRdb copy is limited to in-frame clones, with some not included. V, J and clone size were drawn from that table, and D and trimming were deduced from the DNA. The data hold 55,000 to 65,000 clones, with 89% observed a single time.

The material sequenced was peripheral blood. This sequence originates from a woman aged 55-69 years with COVID-19, enrolled during active disease. The V call is TRBV28, the J call TRBJ2-2; 10 bases align to TRBD1. The CDR3 protein is CASSHGGQGSGELFF. CDR3 sequence (DNA): TGTGCCAGCAGTCATGGGGGACAGGGGTCCGGGGAGCTGTTTTTT.